The 21 T cell receptor beta chains below come from one sample, sequenced in a study of cytomegalovirus exposure and HLA in healthy donors. Both 60 Vbeta primers and 13 Jbeta primers went into the PCR. Method: immunoSEQ multiplex PCR; TCRdb's copy keeps in-frame clones and lacks some. Here the sample spans about 200,000 clones, around 78% being singletons. The specimen was PBMCs. These receptors all come from a woman in her twenties or thirties in good health and CMV-seropositive.

The sample holds one count of this clone. The chain joins TRBV5-1 to TRBJ2-7, with 8 bases aligning to TRBD2. There are 15 residues in the CDR3. Unmatched junction bases numbered 9, after V lost 2 bases and J lost 5 bases. Germline CDR1 and CDR2: SGHRS and YFSETQ. CDR3 sequence: CASSLRGLEGHEQYF. The CDR3 DNA is TGCGCCAGCAGCTTAAGGGGACTAGAAGGGCACGAGCAGTACTTC.

The J gene is TRBJ2-2, the V gene TRBV6-5; D is uncertain. CDR1 and CDR2 from the germline V gene are MNHEY and SVGAGI. The CDR3 covers 14 residues. V lost 2 bases and J 4 bases, leaving 8 bases between the germline ends. CDR3 DNA sequence: TGTGCCAGCAGTTACGATCACAGCACCGGGGAGCTGTTTTTT. It translates to CASSYDHSTGELFF.

In this sample, this clone turned up once. This sequence joins TRBV4-3 and TRBJ1-2; D ambiguous. Trimming removed 1 base at V and 4 bases at J, with 7 bases between. Germline CDR1 reads LGHNA; CDR2 reads YSLEER. The CDR3 length is 13 residues. CDR3 residues: CASSQGGLYGYTF. The CDR3 DNA sequence: TGCGCCAGCAGCCAAGGCGGCCTCTATGGCTACACCTTC.

CDR3 residues: CASSSRGYEQFF. CDR3 nucleotides: TGTGCCAGCAGCTCCAGGGGTTATGAGCAGTTCTTC. The chain carries TRBV5-4 and TRBJ2-1, with a weak D call TRBD1 (6 bases). Germline V gene data show CDR1 as SGHNT and CDR2 as YYREEE (reference sequence). The CDR3 has 12 residues. V was trimmed by 3 bases and J by 8 bases, leaving 9 bases between them.

V and J are TRBV30 and TRBJ2-6, with no clear D. This CDR3 spans 14 amino acids. Germline V lookup: CDR1 GTSNPN, CDR2 SVGIG (reference sequence). V lost 2 bases to trimming and J lost 2 bases, with 7 bases between them. The CDR3 is CAWSRETGANVLTF. The CDR3, as DNA: TGTGCCTGGAGTAGAGAGACTGGGGCCAACGTCCTGACTTTC.

Worth noting for this clone: A read error may account for a junction end that differs from germline. The V gene is TRBV30, the J gene TRBJ1-2, with TRBD1 matching over 11 bases. The CDR3 is 14 amino acids. CDR1 GTSNPN and CDR2 SVGIG come from the germline V gene (reference sequence). CDR3 amino acids: CAWSVRDRGLGYIF. CDR3 coding DNA: TGTGCCTGGAGTGTACGGGACAGGGGGTTGGGCTACATCTTC.

The chain uses TRBV27 and TRBJ1-2, with a weak D call TRBD1 (6 bases). V lost 3 bases to trimming and J lost 8 bases, with 19 bases between them. The CDR3 loop spans 15 amino acids. The germline V gene has CDR1 MNHEY and CDR2 SMNVEV (reference sequence). The CDR3: CASSLYRDKDIGYTF. DNA of the CDR3: TGTGCCAGCAGTTTGTACCGGGACAAGGATATAGGCTACACCTTC.

The genes are TRBV19 and TRBJ1-1, with 8 nucleotides matching TRBD1. The germline gives CDR1 LNHDA, CDR2 SQIVND (reference sequence). Trimming at V came to 5 bases and at J to 6 bases, leaving 5 bases not matched to a gene. The CDR3 runs to 13 residues. CDR3 nucleotide sequence: TGTGCCAGTAGTCTGACAGGGGTGGCTGAAGCTTTCTTT. Protein product: CASSLTGVAEAFF.

This clone was seen more than once but under ten times. The chain recombines TRBV5-6 with TRBJ2-7, with 10 nucleotides matching TRBD2. V lost 3 bases, J lost 5 bases, and 11 bases stayed unmatched. The germline V gene encodes CDR1 SGHDT and CDR2 YYEEEE. This CDR3 contains 16 residues. The CDR3 DNA reads as TGTGCCAGCAGCTACCGGAGCGGGAGGGCCCTCCACGAGCAGTACTTC. Translated, it gives CASSYRSGRALHEQYF.

V and J are TRBV6-1 and TRBJ2-5, with TRBD1 matching over 7 bases. TRBJ2-7 explains the end of the DNA better; the J call may be wrong. The CDR3 runs to 14 residues. Germline values: CDR1 MNHNS, CDR2 SASEGT. The CDR3 region is CASSRQGPNNEQYF. The CDR3 DNA reads as TGTGCCAGCAGCCGACAGGGCCCAAATAACGAGCAGTACTTC.

The genes are TRBV7-9 and TRBJ1-2, with 9 bases matching TRBD1. The CDR3 is 16 residues long. After removal of 0 bases from V and 0 bases from J, the junction contained 2 bases not matched to a gene. Germline-derived CDR1 and CDR2 are SEHNR and FQNEAQ (reference sequence). In DNA, the CDR3 is TGTGCCAGCAGCTTAGCACGGGACAGGGCTAACTATGGCTACACCTTC. It yields the protein CASSLARDRANYGYTF.

Here the CDR3 reads CASSPGSRSYNEQFF. Here the CDR3 DNA reads TGTGCCAGCAGCCCCGGGAGCCGCTCCTACAATGAGCAGTTCTTC. V and J are TRBV11-3 and TRBJ2-1; D perhaps matches TRBD2 (6 bases). V lost 5 bases and J lost 0, with 11 bases in between. Looked up from germline, CDR1 is SGHNT and CDR2 is YENEEA. The CDR3 spans 15 residues.

The chain is built from TRBV2 and TRBJ1-2; D gene ambiguous. The length of the CDR3 is 12 residues. Trimming shortened V by 2 bases and J by 7 bases, and 8 bases separated the two germline ends. From germline, CDR1 is SNHLY and CDR2 FYNNEI. The CDR3, as DNA: TGTGCCAGCAGTGAACAGGATCCTGGCTACACCTTC. It specifies CASSEQDPGYTF.

This chain connects TRBV5-8 to TRBJ2-5; D perhaps matches TRBD1 (5 bases). The J call may be mistaken, given a closer DNA end match to TRBJ2-7. CDR1 and CDR2 (germline): SGHTS, YDEGEE. The CDR3 length is 14 residues. The CDR3 nucleotides are TGTGCCAGCAGTACAGGTGAAGACTCCTACGAGCAGTACTTC. This gives the protein CASSTGEDSYEQYF.

This sequence joins TRBV2 and TRBJ2-5; perhaps TRBD1 as D (6 bases). The CDR3 has 13 amino acids. Trimming took off 6 bases at V and 5 bases at J, with 13 bases between the two ends. The germline V gene encodes CDR1 SNHLY and CDR2 FYNNEI. The CDR3 region is CASRVADRETQYF. The CDR3 bases are TGTGCCAGCAGGGTGGCAGACAGGGAGACCCAGTACTTC.

This chain connects TRBV2 to TRBJ1-4; 9 nucleotides align to TRBD1. The CDR3 spans 14 residues. Trimming took 6 bases from V and 8 from J; bases not matched to a gene: 7. The germline V gene encodes CDR1 SNHLY and CDR2 FYNNEI. CDR3 loop: CASRYRGPKEKLFF. CDR3 DNA sequence: TGTGCCAGCAGATACAGGGGGCCCAAGGAAAAACTGTTTTTT.

This clone came up once. CDR3 amino acids: CASSRGQFQGPQHF. In DNA form, the CDR3 reads TGTGCCAGTAGTAGGGGACAGTTCCAAGGGCCCCAGCATTTT. The chain combines TRBV19 with TRBJ1-5, with 7 bases identical to TRBD1. The V gene end was trimmed by 4 bases and the J gene end by 9 bases; junction bases not matched to a gene: 9. The CDR3 runs 14 residues. Germline loops: CDR1 LNHDA, CDR2 SQIVND (reference sequence).

The table lists this clone with a few counts. In DNA form, the CDR3 reads TGCGCCAGCAGCTTACAGCCACAGGGGTTGGGAGAGACCCAGTACTTC. Protein: CASSLQPQGLGETQYF. This chain uses TRBV5-1 with TRBJ2-5; 7 bases align to TRBD1. Germline trimming cut 2 bases from V and 4 bases from J; bases unmatched to any gene: 11. The CDR3 totals 16 residues. From germline, CDR1 is SGHRS and CDR2 YFSETQ.

This chain uses TRBV28 with TRBJ1-2; the D gene is possibly TRBD1 (5 bases). The V end was cut by 7 bases, the J end by 3 bases, with 12 bases between. Germline CDR1 and CDR2: MDHEN and SYDVKM. This CDR3 has 13 amino acids. DNA of the CDR3: TGTGCCAGCAAACGGGGGGGGGACTATGGCTACACCTTC. Translated: CASKRGGDYGYTF.

The J gene is TRBJ2-5, the V gene TRBV18, with 15 bases that match TRBD2. The CDR3 sequence is 15 residues long. Looked up from germline, CDR1 is KGHSH and CDR2 is LQKENI. The V gene end was trimmed by 3 bases and the J gene end by 4 bases; junction bases not matched to a gene: 0. The CDR3 region has the DNA TGTGCCAGCTCACCGGGACTAGCGGGAGGAGAGACCCAGTACTTC. Its protein product is CASSPGLAGGETQYF.

The rearrangement uses TRBV6-6 and TRBJ2-7; 8 bases line up with TRBD2. The V segment lost 11 bases and the J segment 4 bases; nucleotides outside the gene matches: 13. Germline assignment: CDR1 MNHNY and CDR2 SVGAGI (reference sequence). This CDR3 spans 14 amino acids. DNA of the CDR3: TGTGCCGGCCGGGGGGGAAAATCTAGTTACGAGCAGTACTTC. Its translation: CAGRGGKSSYEQYF.